These T cell receptor beta chains were read from a single sample in a study of blood T cell repertoires in COVID-19. The table came from immunoSEQ multiplex PCR; TCRdb's copy has only in-frame clones and leaves some out. The top ten hold 10% of the sample, which has 200,000 to 250,000 clones, approximately 90% seen once. Sequencing used peripheral blood. The receptors derive from a woman in her fifties or sixties with COVID-19, enrolled during active disease. Both conserved end residues are part of each CDR3. The order of the fields is D gene, J gene, V gene, clone size, CDR3 DNA, CDR3 protein. A D gene is named only where the DNA matches it firmly. Clone size is stated in some rows and not others, as once, few, many or a class when expanded.

D gene: NA; J gene: TRBJ2-2; V gene: TRBV11-3; clone size: NA; CDR3 DNA: TGTGCCAGCAGCTTCGGAGAGAACACCGGGGAGCTGTTTTTT; CDR3 protein: CASSFGENTGELFF
D gene: NA; J gene: TRBJ2-1; V gene: TRBV7-9; clone size: NA; CDR3 DNA: TGTGCCAGCAGCCAAAGGGGGCGGGACAGCAATGAGCAGTTCTTC; CDR3 protein: CASSQRGRDSNEQFF
D gene: TRBD1; J gene: TRBJ1-1; V gene: TRBV10-3; clone size: NA; CDR3 DNA: TGTGCCATCAGTAGACAGGGCTCGATGAACACTGAAGCTTTCTTT; CDR3 protein: CAISRQGSMNTEAFF
D gene: NA; J gene: TRBJ1-4; V gene: TRBV6-2/TRBV6-3; clone size: NA; CDR3 DNA: TGTGCCAGCAGTTACCGGCAGGGAAAAGAAAAACTGTTTTTT; CDR3 protein: CASSYRQGKEKLFF
D gene: TRBD2; J gene: TRBJ2-1; V gene: TRBV28; clone size: many; CDR3 DNA: TGTGCCAGCAGAACCCGGACTAGCGGGGGCAATGAGCAGTTCTTC; CDR3 protein: CASRTRTSGGNEQFF
D gene: TRBD2; J gene: TRBJ2-3; V gene: TRBV11-2; clone size: NA; CDR3 DNA: TGTGCCAGCAGCGCTACTAGCGGGGGAGATACGCAGTATTTT; CDR3 protein: CASSATSGGDTQYF
D gene: NA; J gene: TRBJ2-7; V gene: TRBV7-9; clone size: NA; CDR3 DNA: TGTGCCAGCAGCTTAGCACAGGCTGGATTTGTCTACGAGCAGTACTTC; CDR3 protein: CASSLAQAGFVYEQYF
D gene: NA; J gene: TRBJ1-2; V gene: TRBV7-2; clone size: once; CDR3 DNA: TGTGCCAGCAGCCGTACCCCCCAGGGATCTTACACCTTC; CDR3 protein: CASSRTPQGSYTF
D gene: NA; J gene: TRBJ2-7; V gene: TRBV6-1; clone size: NA; CDR3 DNA: TGTGCCAGCAGTGAAAGCTGGCGGATCGCCTACGAGCAGTACTTC; CDR3 protein: CASSESWRIAYEQYF
D gene: NA; J gene: TRBJ1-5; V gene: TRBV7-2; clone size: NA; CDR3 DNA: TGTGCCAGCAGCTTAAGAGGGGCGGGGAGCAATCAGCCCCAGCATTTT; CDR3 protein: CASSLRGAGSNQPQHF